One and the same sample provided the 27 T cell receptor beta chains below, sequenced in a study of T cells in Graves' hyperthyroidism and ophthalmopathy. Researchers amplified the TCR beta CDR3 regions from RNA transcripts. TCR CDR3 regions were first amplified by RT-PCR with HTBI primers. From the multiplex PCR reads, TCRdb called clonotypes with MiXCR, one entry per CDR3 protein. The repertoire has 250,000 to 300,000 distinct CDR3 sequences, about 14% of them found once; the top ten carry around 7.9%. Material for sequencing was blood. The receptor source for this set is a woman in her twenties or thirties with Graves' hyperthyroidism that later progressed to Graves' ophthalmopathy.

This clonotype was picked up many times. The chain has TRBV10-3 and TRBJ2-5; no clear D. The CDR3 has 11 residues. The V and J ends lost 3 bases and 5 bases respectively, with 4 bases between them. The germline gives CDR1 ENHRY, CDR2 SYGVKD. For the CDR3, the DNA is TGTGCCATCAGTGATGGGGAGACCCAGTACTTC. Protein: CAISDGETQYF.

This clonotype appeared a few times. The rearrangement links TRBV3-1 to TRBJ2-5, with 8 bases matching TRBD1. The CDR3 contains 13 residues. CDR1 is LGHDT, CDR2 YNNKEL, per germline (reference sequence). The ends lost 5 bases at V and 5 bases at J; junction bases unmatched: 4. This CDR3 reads CASSWTGSETQYF. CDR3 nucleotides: TGTGCCAGCAGCTGGACAGGGTCGGAGACCCAGTACTTC.

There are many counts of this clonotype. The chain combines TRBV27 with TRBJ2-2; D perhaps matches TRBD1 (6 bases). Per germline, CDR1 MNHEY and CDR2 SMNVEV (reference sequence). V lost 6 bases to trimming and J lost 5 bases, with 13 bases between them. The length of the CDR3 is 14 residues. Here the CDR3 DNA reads TGTGCCAGCAGCGCAAGGCAGGGGACCGGGGAGCTGTTTTTT. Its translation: CASSARQGTGELFF.

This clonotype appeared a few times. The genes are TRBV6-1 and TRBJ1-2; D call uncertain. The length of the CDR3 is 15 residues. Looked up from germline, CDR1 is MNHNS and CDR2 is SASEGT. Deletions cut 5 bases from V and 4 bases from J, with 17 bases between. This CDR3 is CASSWSSQVGYGYTF. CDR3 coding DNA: TGTGCCAGCAGTTGGTCCTCCCAGGTTGGCTATGGCTACACCTTC.

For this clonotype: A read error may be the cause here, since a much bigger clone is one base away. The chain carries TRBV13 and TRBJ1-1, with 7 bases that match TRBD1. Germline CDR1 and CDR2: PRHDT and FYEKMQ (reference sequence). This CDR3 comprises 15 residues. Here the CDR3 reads CASRFTGDMNTEALF. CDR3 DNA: TGTGCCAGCAGATTTACAGGGGACATGAACACTGAAGCTCTCTTT.

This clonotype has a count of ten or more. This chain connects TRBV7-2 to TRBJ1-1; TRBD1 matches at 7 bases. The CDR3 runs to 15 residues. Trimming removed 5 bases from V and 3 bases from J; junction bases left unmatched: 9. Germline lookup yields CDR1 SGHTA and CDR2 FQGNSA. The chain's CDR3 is CASSVHRGRDTEAFF. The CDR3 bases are TGTGCCAGCAGCGTCCACAGGGGCCGGGACACTGAAGCTTTCTTT.

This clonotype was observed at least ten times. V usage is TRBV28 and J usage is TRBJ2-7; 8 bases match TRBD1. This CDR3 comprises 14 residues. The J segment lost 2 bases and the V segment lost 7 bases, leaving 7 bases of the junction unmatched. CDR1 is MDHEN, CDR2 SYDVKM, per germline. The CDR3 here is CASNQRDRPYEQYF. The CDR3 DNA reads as TGTGCCAGCAATCAGAGGGACAGGCCCTACGAGCAGTACTTC.

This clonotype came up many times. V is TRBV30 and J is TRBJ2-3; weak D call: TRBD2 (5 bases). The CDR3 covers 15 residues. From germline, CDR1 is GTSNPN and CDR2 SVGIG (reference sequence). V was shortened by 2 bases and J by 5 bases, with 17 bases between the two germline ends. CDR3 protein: CAWSIAGVVQDTQYF. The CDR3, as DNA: TGTGCCTGGAGTATAGCCGGGGTTGTTCAAGATACGCAGTATTTT.

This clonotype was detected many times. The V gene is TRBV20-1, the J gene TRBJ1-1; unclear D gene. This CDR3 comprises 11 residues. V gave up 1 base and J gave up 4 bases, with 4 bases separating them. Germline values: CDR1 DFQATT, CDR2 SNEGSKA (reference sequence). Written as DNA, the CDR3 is TGCAGTGCTAGAGGGGGCACTGAAGCTTTCTTT. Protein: CSARGGTEAFF.

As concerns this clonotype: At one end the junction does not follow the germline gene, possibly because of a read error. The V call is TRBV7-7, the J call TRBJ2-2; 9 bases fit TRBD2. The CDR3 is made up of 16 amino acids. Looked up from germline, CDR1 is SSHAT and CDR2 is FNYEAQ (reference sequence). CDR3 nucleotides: TGTGCTAGCAGCTTAGCGGCGGGAGGGCCGTCCGGGGAGCTGTTTTTT. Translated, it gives CASSLAAGGPSGELFF.

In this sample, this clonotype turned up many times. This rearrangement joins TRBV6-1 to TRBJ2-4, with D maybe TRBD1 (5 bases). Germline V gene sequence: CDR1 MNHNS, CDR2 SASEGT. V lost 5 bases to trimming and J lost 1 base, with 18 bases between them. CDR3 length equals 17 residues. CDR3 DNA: TGTGCCAGCAGTTCCCTTCTAGGGGATTCGGCCAAAAACATTCAGTACTTC. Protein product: CASSSLLGDSAKNIQYF.

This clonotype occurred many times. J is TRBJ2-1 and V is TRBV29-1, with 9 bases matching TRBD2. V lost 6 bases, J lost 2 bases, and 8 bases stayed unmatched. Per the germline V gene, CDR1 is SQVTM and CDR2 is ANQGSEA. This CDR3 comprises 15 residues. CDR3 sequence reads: CSVAVTSGPYNEQFF. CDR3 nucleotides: TGCAGCGTAGCCGTGACTAGCGGACCCTACAATGAGCAGTTCTTC.

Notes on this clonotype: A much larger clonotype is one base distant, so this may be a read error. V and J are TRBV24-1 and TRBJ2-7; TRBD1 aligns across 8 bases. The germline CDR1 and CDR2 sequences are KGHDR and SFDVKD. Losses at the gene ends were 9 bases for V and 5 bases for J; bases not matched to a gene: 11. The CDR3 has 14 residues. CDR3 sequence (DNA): TGTGCCACCGCCTCTGGACAGGGTGCCCACGAGCAGTACTTC. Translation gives CATASGQGAHEQYF.

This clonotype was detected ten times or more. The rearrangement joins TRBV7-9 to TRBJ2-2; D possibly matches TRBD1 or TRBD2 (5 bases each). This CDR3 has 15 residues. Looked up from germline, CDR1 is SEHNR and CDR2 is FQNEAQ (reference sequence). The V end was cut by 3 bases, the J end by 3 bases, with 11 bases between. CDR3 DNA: TGTGCCAGCAGCTTGACCGGGACCTACACCGGGGAGCTGTTTTTT. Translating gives CASSLTGTYTGELFF.

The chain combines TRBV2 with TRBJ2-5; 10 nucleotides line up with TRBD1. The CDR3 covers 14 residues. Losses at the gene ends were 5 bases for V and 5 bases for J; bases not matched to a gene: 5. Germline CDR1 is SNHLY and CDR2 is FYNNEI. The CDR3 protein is CASSLGTGVETQYF. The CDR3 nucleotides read TGTGCCAGCAGTCTCGGGACAGGGGTGGAGACCCAGTACTTC.

The CDR3 sequence is CASSYSPDSQYF. DNA of the CDR3: TGTGCCAGCAGTTACTCCCCGGACTCGCAGTACTTC. The V gene is TRBV6-5, the J gene TRBJ2-7, with TRBD2 as a possible D gene (5 bases). The CDR3 runs to 12 residues. V was shortened by 0 bases and J by 9 bases, with 9 bases between the two germline ends. CDR1 and CDR2 (germline): MNHEY, SVGAGI.

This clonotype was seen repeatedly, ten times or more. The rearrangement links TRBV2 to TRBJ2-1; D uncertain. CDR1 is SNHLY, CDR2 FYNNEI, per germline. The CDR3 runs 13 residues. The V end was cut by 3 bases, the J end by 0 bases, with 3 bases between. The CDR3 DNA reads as TGTGCCAGCAGTGATAGCTCCTACAATGAGCAGTTCTTC. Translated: CASSDSSYNEQFF.

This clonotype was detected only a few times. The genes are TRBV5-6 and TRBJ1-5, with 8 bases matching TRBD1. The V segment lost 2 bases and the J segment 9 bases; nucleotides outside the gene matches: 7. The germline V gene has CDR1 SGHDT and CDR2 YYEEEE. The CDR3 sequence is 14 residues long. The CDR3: CASSFWAGGRPQHF. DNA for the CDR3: TGTGCCAGCAGCTTCTGGGCAGGGGGCCGGCCCCAGCATTTT.

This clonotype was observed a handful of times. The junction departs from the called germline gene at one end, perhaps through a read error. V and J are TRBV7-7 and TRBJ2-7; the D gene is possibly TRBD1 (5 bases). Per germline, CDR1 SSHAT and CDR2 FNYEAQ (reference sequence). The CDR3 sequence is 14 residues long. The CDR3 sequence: CASSLTTVSYEQYF. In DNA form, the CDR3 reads TGTGCTAGCAGCTTAACGACAGTCTCCTACGAGCAGTACTTC.

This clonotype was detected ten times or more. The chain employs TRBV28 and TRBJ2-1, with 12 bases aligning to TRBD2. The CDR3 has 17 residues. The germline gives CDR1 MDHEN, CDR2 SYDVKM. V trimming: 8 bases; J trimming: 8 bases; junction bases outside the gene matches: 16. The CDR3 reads CASAAGLSSGRAHEQFF. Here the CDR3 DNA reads TGTGCCAGCGCAGCGGGCCTATCTAGCGGGAGGGCCCATGAGCAGTTCTTC.

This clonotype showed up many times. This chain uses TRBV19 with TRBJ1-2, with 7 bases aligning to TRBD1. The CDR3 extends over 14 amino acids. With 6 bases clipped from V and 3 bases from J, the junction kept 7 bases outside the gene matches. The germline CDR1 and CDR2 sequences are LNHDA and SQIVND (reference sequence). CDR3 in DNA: TGTGCCAGTAGCCAAGGGGGCGCATACTATGGCTACACCTTC. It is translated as CASSQGGAYYGYTF.

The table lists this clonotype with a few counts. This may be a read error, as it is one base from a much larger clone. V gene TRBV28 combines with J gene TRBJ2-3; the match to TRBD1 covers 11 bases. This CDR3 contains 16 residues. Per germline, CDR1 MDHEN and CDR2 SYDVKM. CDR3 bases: TGTGCCAGCAGTACCCGGGACAGGGGGATCACAGATATGCAGTATTTT. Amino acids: CASSTRDRGITDMQYF.

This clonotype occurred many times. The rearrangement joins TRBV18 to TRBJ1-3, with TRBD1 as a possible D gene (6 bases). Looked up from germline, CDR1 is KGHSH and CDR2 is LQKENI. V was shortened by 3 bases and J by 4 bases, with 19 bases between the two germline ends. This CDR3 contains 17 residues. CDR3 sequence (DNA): TGTGCCAGCTCACCTAACCCTGGACAGCCATCCGGAAACACCATATATTTT. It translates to CASSPNPGQPSGNTIYF.

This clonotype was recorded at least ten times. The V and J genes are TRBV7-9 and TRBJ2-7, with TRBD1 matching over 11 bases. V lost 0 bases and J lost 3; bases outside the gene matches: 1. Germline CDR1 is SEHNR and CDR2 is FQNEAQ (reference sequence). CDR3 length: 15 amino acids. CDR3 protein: CASSLAGTGGYEQYF. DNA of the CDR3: TGTGCCAGCAGCTTAGCCGGGACAGGGGGCTACGAGCAGTACTTC.

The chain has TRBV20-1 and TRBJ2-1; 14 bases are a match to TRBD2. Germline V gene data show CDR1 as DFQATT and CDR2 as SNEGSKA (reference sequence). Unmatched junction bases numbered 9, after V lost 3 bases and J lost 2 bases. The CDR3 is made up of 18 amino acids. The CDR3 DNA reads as TGCAGTGCTAGGGGTGGACTAGCGGGAGGTTTCCCCTACAATGAGCAGTTCTTC. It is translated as CSARGGLAGGFPYNEQFF.

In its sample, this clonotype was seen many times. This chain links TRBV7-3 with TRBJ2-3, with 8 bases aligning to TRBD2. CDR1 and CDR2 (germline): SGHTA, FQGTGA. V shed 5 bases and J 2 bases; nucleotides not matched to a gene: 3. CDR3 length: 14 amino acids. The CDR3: CASSQGLATDTQYF. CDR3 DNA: TGTGCCAGCAGCCAAGGACTAGCCACAGATACGCAGTATTTT.

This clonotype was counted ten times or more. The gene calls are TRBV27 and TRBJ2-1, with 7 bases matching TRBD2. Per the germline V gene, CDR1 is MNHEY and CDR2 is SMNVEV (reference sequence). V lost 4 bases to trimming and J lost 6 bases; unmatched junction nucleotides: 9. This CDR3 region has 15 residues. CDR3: CASSSPAGPGNEQFF. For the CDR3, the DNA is TGTGCCAGCAGTTCCCCAGCGGGGCCTGGCAATGAGCAGTTCTTC.